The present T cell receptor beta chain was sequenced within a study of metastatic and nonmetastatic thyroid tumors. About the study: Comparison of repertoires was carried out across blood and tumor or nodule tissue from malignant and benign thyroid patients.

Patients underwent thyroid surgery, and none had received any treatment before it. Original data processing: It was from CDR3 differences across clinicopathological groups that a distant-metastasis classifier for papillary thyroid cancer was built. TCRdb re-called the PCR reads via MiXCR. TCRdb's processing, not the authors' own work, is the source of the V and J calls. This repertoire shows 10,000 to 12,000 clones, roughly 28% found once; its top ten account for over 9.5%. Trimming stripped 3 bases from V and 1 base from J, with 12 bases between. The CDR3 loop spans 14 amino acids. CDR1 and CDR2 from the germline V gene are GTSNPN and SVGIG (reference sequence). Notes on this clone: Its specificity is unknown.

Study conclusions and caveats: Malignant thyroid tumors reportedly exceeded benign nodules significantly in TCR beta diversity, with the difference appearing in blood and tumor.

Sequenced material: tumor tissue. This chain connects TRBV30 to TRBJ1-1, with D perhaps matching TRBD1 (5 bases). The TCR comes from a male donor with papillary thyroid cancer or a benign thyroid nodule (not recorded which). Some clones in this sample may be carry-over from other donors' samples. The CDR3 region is CAWRSRGRNTEAFF. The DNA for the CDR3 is TGTGCCTGGAGATCGAGGGGTAGGAACACTGAAGCTTTCTTT.